This entry concerns a single T cell receptor (beta chain). What it recognizes is unknown. The CDR3 has 16 residues. Per germline, CDR1 MNHEY and CDR2 SMNVEV (reference sequence). V lost 4 bases, J lost 4 bases, and 20 bases lay in between. Per the original data handling: Owing to the provision of junction-only sequences devoid of quality scores by immunoSEQ, filtering differed. This table comes from immunoSEQ multiplex PCR, and its TCRdb copy is limited to in-frame clones, with some not included. V and J calls and clone size are copied from that table; D and trimming were computed from the DNA. The sample holds fewer than 1 million clones; 96% are singletons and the top ten take less than 0.25%. Only CD45RO-negative cells positively selected for CCR7 counted as naive CD8 cells, so terminally differentiated effector memory CD45RA+ cells were excluded. This specimen belongs to a study of shared clonotypes between healthy human individuals.

Study-wide results and caveats: Few donors limited the genetic and exposure-history diversity represented.

The TCR was taken from a man aged 25 to 45 in good health. V and J are TRBV27 and TRBJ2-7; D may correspond to TRBD1 or TRBD2 (7 bases each). Specimen: naive CD8+ T cells sorted from blood. Here the CDR3 reads CASSSGQRGSQYEQYF. The CDR3 DNA follows: TGTGCCAGCAGTTCGGGACAGCGCGGGAGTCAGTACGAGCAGTACTTC.